This T cell receptor beta chain derives from a study of Graves' ophthalmopathy and Graves' hyperthyroidism. About the research overall: Stable hyperthyroidism meant no ophthalmopathy within 18 months of follow-up.

The authors amplified TCR beta CDR3 regions from RNA transcripts. First-round RT-PCR with HTBI primers preceded a second-round multiplex PCR. TCRdb itself ran the multiplex PCR reads through MiXCR, one entry per CDR3 protein. The data hold 450,000 to 600,000 distinct CDR3 sequences, with about 35% observed a single time. A few counts support this clonotype. Trimming removed 3 bases at V and 7 bases at J, with 13 bases between. CDR3 length: 13 residues. From germline, CDR1 is LNHDA and CDR2 SQIVND (reference sequence). The genes are TRBV19 and TRBJ2-7; no reliable D call. Sequencing was carried out using peripheral blood or thyroid tissue (not recorded which). This TCR came from an adult man with Graves' hyperthyroidism. This CDR3 is CASSMGSALEQYF. The CDR3 DNA is TGTGCCAGTAGTATGGGAAGTGCCCTGGAGCAGTACTTC.